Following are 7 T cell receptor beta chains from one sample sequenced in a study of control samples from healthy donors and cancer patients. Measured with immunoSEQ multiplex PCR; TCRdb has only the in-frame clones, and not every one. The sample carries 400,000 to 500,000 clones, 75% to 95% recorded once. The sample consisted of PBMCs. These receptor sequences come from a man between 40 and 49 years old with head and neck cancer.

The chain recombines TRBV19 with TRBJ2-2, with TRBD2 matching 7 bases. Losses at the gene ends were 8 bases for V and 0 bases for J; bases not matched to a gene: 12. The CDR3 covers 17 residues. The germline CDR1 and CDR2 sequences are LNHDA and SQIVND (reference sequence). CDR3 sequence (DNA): TGTGCCAGTTGCCGGGGGGACGGAATTTCGAACACCGGGGAGCTGTTTTTT. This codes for CASCRGDGISNTGELFF.

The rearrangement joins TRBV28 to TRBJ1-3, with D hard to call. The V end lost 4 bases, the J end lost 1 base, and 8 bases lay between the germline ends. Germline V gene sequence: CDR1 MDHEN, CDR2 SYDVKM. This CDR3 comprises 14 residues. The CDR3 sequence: CASSSTFSGNTIYF. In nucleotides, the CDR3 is TGTGCCAGCAGTTCAACATTTTCTGGAAACACCATATATTTT. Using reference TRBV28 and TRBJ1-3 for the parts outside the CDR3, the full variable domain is DVKVTQSSRYLVKRTGEKVFLECVQDMDHENMFWYRQDPGLGLRLIYFSYDVKMKEKGDIPEGYSVSREKKERFSLILESASTNQTSMYLCASSSTFSGNTIYFGEGSWLTVV.

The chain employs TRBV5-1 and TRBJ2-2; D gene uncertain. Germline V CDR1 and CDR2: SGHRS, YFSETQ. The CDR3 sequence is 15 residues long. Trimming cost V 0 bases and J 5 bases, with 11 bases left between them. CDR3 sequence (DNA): TGCGCCAGCAGCTTGGGATCGATGAAAACCGGGGAGCTGTTTTTT. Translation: CASSLGSMKTGELFF.

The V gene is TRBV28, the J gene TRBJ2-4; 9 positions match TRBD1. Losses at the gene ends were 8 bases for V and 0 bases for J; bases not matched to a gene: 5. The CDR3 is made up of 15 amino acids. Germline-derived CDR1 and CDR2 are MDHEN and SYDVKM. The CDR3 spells CASQTGGLAKNIQYF. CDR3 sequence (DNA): TGTGCCAGCCAAACAGGGGGCCTAGCCAAAAACATTCAGTACTTC.

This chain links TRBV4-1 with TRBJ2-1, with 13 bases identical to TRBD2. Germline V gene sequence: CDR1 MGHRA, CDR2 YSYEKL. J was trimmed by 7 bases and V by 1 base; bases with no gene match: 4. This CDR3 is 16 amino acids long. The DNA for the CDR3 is TGCGCCAGCAGCCAAGCTACTAGCGGGGGGGGGAATGAGCAGTTCTTC. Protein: CASSQATSGGGNEQFF.

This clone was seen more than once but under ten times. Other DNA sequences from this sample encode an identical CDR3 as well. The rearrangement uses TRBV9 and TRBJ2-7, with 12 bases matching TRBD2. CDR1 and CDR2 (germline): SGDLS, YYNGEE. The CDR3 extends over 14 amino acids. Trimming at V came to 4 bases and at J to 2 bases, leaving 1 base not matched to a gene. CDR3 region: CASSLAGGPYEQYF. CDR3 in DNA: TGTGCCAGCAGCCTAGCGGGAGGGCCCTACGAGCAGTACTTC.

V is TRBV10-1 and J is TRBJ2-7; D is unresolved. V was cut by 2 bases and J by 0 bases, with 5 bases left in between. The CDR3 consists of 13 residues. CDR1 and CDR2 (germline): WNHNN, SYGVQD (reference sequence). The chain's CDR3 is CASSEGISYEQYF. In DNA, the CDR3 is TGCGCCAGCAGTGAGGGGATCTCCTACGAGCAGTACTTC.